The entry that follows covers one T cell receptor beta chain sequence. This clonotype occurred many times. Its antigen is currently not known. No base quality information exists; no much larger clone differs at one position. Including cysteine and phenylalanine, the CDR3 has 15 amino acids. The kept DNA is CDR3 alone, 45 bases in frame from the first base. The germline V gene encodes CDR1 DFQATT and CDR2 SNEGSKA (reference sequence). At the junction V is shortened by 5 bases and J by 5 bases, with 19 bases in between. Library preparation was by RT-PCR. The instrument given in TCRdb is Illumina HiSeq 2500. TCRdb reprocessing: public reads trimmed at Q25 with fastp, clones called with MiXCR, in-frame beta chains kept. One record per CDR3 amino acid sequence lists the most common genes and DNA. For this sample there are approximately 500,000 distinct CDR3 sequences; 10% to 15% appear just once. The top ten constitute around 13% of the sample.

In the paper's terms, the time point label means: more than 35 days after influenza vaccine administration. The sample is drawn from a study of response to subunit inactivated influenza vaccine (dated by TCRdb to 2017 to 2018). About the study as a whole: To follow how T cells responded to a trivalent subunit inactivated influenza vaccine, the researchers relied on deep quantitative profiling of the T cell receptor repertoire.

Results the study describes overall, beyond this receptor: According to the authors, only a limited number of new T cells may be recruited by each seasonal influenza vaccination.

The clonotype originates from a man in his fifties who received an inactivated influenza vaccine. Donor details come from another sample of the same person, matched by shared clones. Sample: PBMCs from blood, taken more than 35 days after vaccination. The chain uses TRBV20-1 and TRBJ2-1, with the D gene possibly TRBD1 or TRBD2, each one fitting 7 bases. CDR3 protein: CSALGGAGVHNEQFF. The DNA reads as follows: TGCAGTGCTCTAGGGGGCGCGGGAGTCCACAATGAGCAGTTCTTC.